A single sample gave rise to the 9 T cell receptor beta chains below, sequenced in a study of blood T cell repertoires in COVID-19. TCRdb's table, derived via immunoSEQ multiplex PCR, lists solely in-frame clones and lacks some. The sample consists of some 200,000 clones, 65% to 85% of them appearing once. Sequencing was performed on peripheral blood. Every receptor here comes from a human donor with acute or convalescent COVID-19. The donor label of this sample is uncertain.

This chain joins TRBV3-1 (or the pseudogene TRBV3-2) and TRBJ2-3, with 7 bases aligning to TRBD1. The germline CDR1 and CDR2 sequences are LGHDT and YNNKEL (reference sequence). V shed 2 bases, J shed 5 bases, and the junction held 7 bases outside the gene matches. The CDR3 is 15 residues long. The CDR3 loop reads CASSQPGTVGDTQYF. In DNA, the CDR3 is TGTGCCAGCAGCCAACCGGGGACAGTAGGAGATACGCAGTATTTT.

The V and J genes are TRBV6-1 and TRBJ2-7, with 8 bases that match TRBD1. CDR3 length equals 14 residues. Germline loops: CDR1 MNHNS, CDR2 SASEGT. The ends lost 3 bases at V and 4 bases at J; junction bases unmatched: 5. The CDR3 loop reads CASSEYRGNYEQYF. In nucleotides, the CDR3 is TGTGCCAGCAGTGAGTACAGGGGGAATTACGAGCAGTACTTC.

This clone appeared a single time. CDR3 protein: CASSMLAAGELFF. CDR3 coding DNA: TGTGCCAGTAGTATGCTGGCAGCCGGGGAGCTGTTTTTT. The gene calls are TRBV19 and TRBJ2-2; D uncertain. The V gene lost 3 bases and the J gene lost 6 bases, with 8 bases spanning the gap. The CDR3 is 13 residues long. Germline V gene sequence: CDR1 LNHDA, CDR2 SQIVND (reference sequence). The full variable domain, rest sourced from reference TRBV19 and TRBJ2-2, is DGGITQSPKYLFRKEGQNVTLSCEQNLNHDAMYWYRQDPGQGLRLIYYSQIVNDFQKGDIAEGYSVSREKKESFPLTVTSAQKNPTAFYLCASSMLAAGELFFGEGSRLTVL.

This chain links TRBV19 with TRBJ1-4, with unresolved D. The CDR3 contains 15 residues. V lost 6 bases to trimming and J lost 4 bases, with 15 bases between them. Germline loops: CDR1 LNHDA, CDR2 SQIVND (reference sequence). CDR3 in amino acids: CASSLFGIDNEKLFF. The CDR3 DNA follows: TGTGCCAGTAGCTTATTCGGGATCGATAATGAAAAACTGTTTTTT.

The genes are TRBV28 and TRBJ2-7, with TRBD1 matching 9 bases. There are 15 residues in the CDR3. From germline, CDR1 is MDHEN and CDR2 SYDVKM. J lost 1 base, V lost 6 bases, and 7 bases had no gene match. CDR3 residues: CASRRPGQGSYEQYF. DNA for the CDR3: TGTGCCAGCAGGAGACCGGGACAGGGATCCTACGAGCAGTACTTC.

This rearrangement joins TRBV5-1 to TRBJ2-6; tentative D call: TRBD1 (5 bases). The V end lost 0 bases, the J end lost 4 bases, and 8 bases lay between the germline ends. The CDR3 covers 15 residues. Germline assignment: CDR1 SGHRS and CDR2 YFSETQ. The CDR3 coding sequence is TGCGCCAGCAGCTTGGAAGGGGTCGGGGCCAACGTCCTGACTTTC. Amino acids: CASSLEGVGANVLTF.

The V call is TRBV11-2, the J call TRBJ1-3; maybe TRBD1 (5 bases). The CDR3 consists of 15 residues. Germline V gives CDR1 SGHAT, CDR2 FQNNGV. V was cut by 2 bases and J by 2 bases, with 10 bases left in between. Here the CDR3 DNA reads TGTGCCAGCAGCTTAATTGGGGCGGCTGGAAACACCATATATTTT. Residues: CASSLIGAAGNTIYF.

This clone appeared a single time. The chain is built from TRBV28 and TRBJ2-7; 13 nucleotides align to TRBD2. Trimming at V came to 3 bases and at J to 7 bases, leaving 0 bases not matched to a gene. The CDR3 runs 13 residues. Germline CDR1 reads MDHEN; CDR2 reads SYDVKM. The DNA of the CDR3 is TGTGCCAGCAGTTTGGGACTAGCGGGAGAGCAGTACTTC. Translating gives CASSLGLAGEQYF.

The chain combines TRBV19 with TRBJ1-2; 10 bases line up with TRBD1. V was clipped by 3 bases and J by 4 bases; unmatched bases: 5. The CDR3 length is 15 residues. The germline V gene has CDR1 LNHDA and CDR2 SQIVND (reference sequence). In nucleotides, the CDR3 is TGTGCCAGTAGTATGGGGACAGGGGCGATCTATGGCTACACCTTC. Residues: CASSMGTGAIYGYTF.